Listed below are T cell receptor beta chains from one sample, sequenced in a study of OX40 agonist ivuxolimab in advanced cancers. Here immunoSEQ multiplex PCR was the method, and the copy in TCRdb shows in-frame clones only, minus some. The sample has about 84,000 clones; 94% are singletons. The sample here was CD4+ or CD8+ T cells sorted from blood, taken in a trial of the OX40 agonist ivuxolimab. The receptors originated from an adult with an advanced solid tumor such as melanoma, head and neck, liver or kidney cancer. Each CDR3 is given without its conserved first and last residue.

>TRBJ1-2|TRBV29-1
SVPTGQLEGYT
>TRBJ1-3|TRBV7-8
ASSLVVQRERPTIY
>TRBJ2-1|TRBV27
ASSSTGAYNEQF
>TRBJ1-4|TRBV5-1
ASSPDLDRHTTNEKLF
>TRBJ1-2|TRBV11-2
ASSYGEGDLDGYT
>TRBJ2-5|TRBV4-3
ASSQDRTSGGRRETQY
>TRBJ2-1|TRBV9
ASSSVRSSGARYNEQF
>TRBJ2-1|TRBV11-2
ASSVRGQGANEQF
>TRBJ2-1|TRBV5-4
ASSPPGTGVNEQF
>TRBJ2-3|TRBV4-3
ASSPEVGGIADTQY
>TRBJ2-2|TRBV4-2
ASSQEGRRHTGELF
>TRBJ1-5|TRBV7-9
ASSGIGSNQPQH
>TRBJ2-1|TRBV11-2
ASSLWTSNNEQF
>TRBJ2-7|TRBV9
ASSVGPGASYEQY
>TRBJ2-7|TRBV2
ASSSGTGY
>TRBJ2-4|TRBV7-9
ASSPPLHPDIQY
>TRBJ2-6|TRBV9
ASSASRTSGRPSGANVLT
>TRBJ2-7|TRBV7-9
ASSRDPGLAAGEGASS
>TRBJ2-2|TRBV13
ASSYPMDTGELF
>TRBJ2-2|TRBV7-3
ASSLGVGVHAGELF
>TRBJ2-1|TRBV4-1
ASSQERASSYNEQF
>TRBJ1-1|TRBV14
ASSRSLWETEAF
>TRBJ1-1|TRBV7-2
ASSARPAFDSLSEAF
>TRBJ1-5|TRBV28
ASSPGGVQPQH
>TRBJ2-3|TRBV6-6
ASSFAGAGDTQY
>TRBJ1-1|TRBV6-6
ASSYSPLSRPEAF
>TRBJ2-7|TRBV29-1
SVEDYLAGSYEQY
>TRBJ2-5|TRBV7-9
ASSPNDRGFMETQY
>TRBJ2-1|TRBV9
ASSTLGGLYNEQF
>TRBJ2-5|TRBV11-3
ASEGGAGETQY
>TRBJ2-1|TRBV7-9
ASSPPNTRDNEQF
>TRBJ1-5|TRBV27
ASQGQGANQPQH
>TRBJ2-7|TRBV9
ASSGRQGSGEQY
>TRBJ2-7|TRBV14
ASSPGSEQY
>TRBJ2-2|TRBV30
AWKGTGGFRHTGELF
>TRBJ2-3|TRBV5-6
ASSVDSTDTQY
>TRBJ2-5|TRBV11-1
ASSLIRQETQY
>TRBJ1-3|TRBV11-2
ASSLDLADSGNTIY
>TRBJ2-1|TRBV7-9
ASQGFLAGGQKVYNEQF
>TRBJ1-2|TRBV18
ASSEDRGFSYGYT
>TRBJ2-5|TRBV28
ASTHPDRGLEETQY
>TRBJ1-1|TRBV5-6
ASSQGRLMNTEAF
>TRBJ2-2|TRBV5-4
AAWGPGGPANTGELF
>TRBJ1-2|TRBV9
ASSVGGSATYGYT
>TRBJ2-1|TRBV5-1
ASTPTLPSGRTYNEQF
>TRBJ1-5|TRBV27
ASSWGGYSNQPQH
>TRBJ2-1|TRBV13
ASSFAGSYNEQF
>TRBJ2-7|TRBV27
ASSPMPGSPYEQY
>TRBJ2-7|TRBV12-5
ASGLAGTSGSWY
>TRBJ1-1|TRBV5-6
ASSDGGTEAF
>TRBJ1-5|TRBV18
ASSPFNRGPNQPQH
>TRBJ1-6|TRBV19
ASGPGGRSSPLH
>TRBJ2-6|TRBV19
ASSLGTDLSGANVLT